Each of the 22 T cell receptor beta chains below was sequenced from the same sample in a study of blood T cell repertoires in COVID-19. The table came from immunoSEQ multiplex PCR; TCRdb's copy has only in-frame clones and leaves some out. The sample records some 80,000 clones, around 80% being singletons. Sequenced: peripheral blood. The source is a woman between 40 and 55 years old with active or convalescent COVID-19.

V usage is TRBV29-1 and J usage is TRBJ2-2; TRBD1 matches at 7 bases. The ends lost 7 bases at V and 6 bases at J; junction bases unmatched: 2. The CDR3 consists of 11 residues. Germline V lookup: CDR1 SQVTM, CDR2 ANQGSEA. CDR3 nucleotides: TGCAGCGCCGACAGGGCCGGGGAGCTGTTTTTT. Translating gives CSADRAGELFF.

This chain joins TRBV4-3 and TRBJ1-2; 8 bases match TRBD1. V lost 4 bases to trimming and J lost 4 bases; unmatched junction nucleotides: 20. The CDR3 has 19 residues. Germline V CDR1 and CDR2: LGHNA, YSLEER. The CDR3 DNA sequence: TGCGCCAGCAGCCCACGGACAGGGAGGAGGGAGGTTGGGGCCTATGGCTACACCTTC. This codes for CASSPRTGRREVGAYGYTF.

The chain joins TRBV30 to TRBJ1-6; D remains unclear. Germline V gene sequence: CDR1 GTSNPN, CDR2 SVGIG (reference sequence). This CDR3 is built from 14 residues. Trimming shortened V by 1 base and J by 0 bases, and 4 bases separated the two germline ends. CDR3: CAWSESSYNSPLHF. In DNA form, the CDR3 reads TGTGCCTGGAGTGAGAGCTCCTATAATTCACCCCTCCACTTT.

The gene calls are TRBV7-2 and TRBJ2-1, with TRBD2 matching over 13 bases. The CDR3 consists of 17 residues. The V gene end was trimmed by 1 base and the J gene end by 5 bases; junction bases not matched to a gene: 5. Germline V lookup: CDR1 SGHTA, CDR2 FQGNSA. CDR3 amino acids: CASSLDGGLAGHNEQFF. The CDR3 DNA follows: TGTGCCAGCAGCTTAGATGGGGGACTAGCGGGGCACAATGAGCAGTTCTTC. Full variable domain (remainder filled in from reference TRBV7-2 and TRBJ2-1): GAGVSQSPSNKVTEKGKDVELRCDPISGHTALYWYRQSLGQGLEFLIYFQGNSAPDKSGLPSDRFSAERTGGSVSTLTIQRTQQEDSAVYLCASSLDGGLAGHNEQFFGPGTRLTVL.

The rearrangement links TRBV5-4 to TRBJ2-3, with a weak D call TRBD2 (7 bases). Germline V lookup: CDR1 SGHNT, CDR2 YYREEE (reference sequence). The germline V and J ends were trimmed by 6 bases and 3 bases, with 20 bases remaining between them. This CDR3 region has 16 residues. The CDR3 is CASTLGGATLTDTQYF. The CDR3 nucleotides read TGTGCCAGCACCCTGGGGGGGGCGACGTTGACAGATACGCAGTATTTT.

Comment on this clone: Other DNA variants within this sample encode the same CDR3. The chain is built from TRBV6-5 and TRBJ2-7; 11 bases line up with TRBD1. The CDR3 consists of 14 residues. With 2 bases clipped from V and 4 bases from J, the junction kept 1 base outside the gene matches. Germline values: CDR1 MNHEY, CDR2 SVGAGI. The CDR3 DNA is TGTGCCAGCAGTTACGGGACAGGGGGATACGAGCAGTACTTC. Residues: CASSYGTGGYEQYF.

V usage is TRBV6-2 or TRBV6-3 and J usage is TRBJ1-5; 9 bases agree with TRBD1. The length of the CDR3 is 13 residues. V was pared by 6 bases and J by 10 bases, with 7 bases of the junction left unmatched. Per the germline V gene, CDR1 is MNHEY and CDR2 is SVGEGT. CDR3 sequence reads: CASSSDRGSPQHF. The CDR3 bases are TGTGCCAGCAGCTCTGACAGGGGGAGTCCCCAGCATTTT.

The V and J genes are TRBV7-9 and TRBJ1-5, with a tentative D call TRBD1 (5 bases). Germline V CDR1 and CDR2: SEHNR, FQNEAQ (reference sequence). The CDR3 length is 12 residues. Trimming shortened V by 6 bases and J by 2 bases, and 5 bases separated the two germline ends. In DNA, the CDR3 is TGTGCCAGCAGGACAGGCAATCAGCCCCAGCATTTT. Translated: CASRTGNQPQHF.

This clone has only one observation. The chain carries TRBV7-2 and TRBJ1-6; 7 bases are a match to TRBD1. Germline V gene data show CDR1 as SGHTA and CDR2 as FQGNSA. This CDR3 comprises 14 residues. V shed 5 bases, J shed 6 bases, and the junction held 4 bases outside the gene matches. This CDR3 is CASSEDRVNSPLHF. The CDR3 nucleotides read TGTGCCAGCAGCGAAGACAGGGTTAATTCACCCCTCCACTTT.

The rearrangement links TRBV25-1 to TRBJ1-3; the D is unclear. CDR1 is MGHDK and CDR2 is SYGVNS in the germline V gene. Trimming stripped 4 bases from V and 0 bases from J, with 4 bases between. The CDR3 has 13 amino acids. CDR3: CASSASSGNTIYF. CDR3 DNA sequence: TGTGCCAGCAGTGCGTCCTCTGGAAACACCATATATTTT.

The genes are TRBV9 and TRBJ1-2, with TRBD1 identical over 7 bases. Germline loops: CDR1 SGDLS, CDR2 YYNGEE. The CDR3 is 14 residues long. The V gene end was trimmed by 3 bases and the J gene end by 9 bases; junction bases not matched to a gene: 11. This chain's CDR3 is CASSGGQRGYRYTF. As DNA, the CDR3 is TGTGCCAGCAGCGGGGGACAGCGGGGGTATCGCTACACCTTC.

This clone has more than one count but fewer than ten. V gene TRBV27 combines with J gene TRBJ2-7; TRBD2 matches 14 bases. V shed 4 bases, J shed 5 bases, and the junction held 7 bases outside the gene matches. This CDR3 has 16 amino acids. Germline V gene lookup returns CDR1 MNHEY and CDR2 SMNVEV (reference sequence). In DNA, the CDR3 is TGTGCCAGCAGTTCGGGGACTAGCGGGAGTCGGAACGAGCAGTACTTC. It yields the protein CASSSGTSGSRNEQYF.

The chain uses TRBV6-2 or TRBV6-3 and TRBJ2-5; D is undetermined. The CDR3 totals 14 residues. Trimming stripped 6 bases from V and 4 bases from J, with 15 bases between. Germline lookup yields CDR1 MNHEY and CDR2 SVGEGT. This CDR3 reads CASSLWSVVETQYF. CDR3 DNA: TGTGCCAGCAGCTTGTGGAGTGTAGTAGAGACCCAGTACTTC.

This clone occurred a few times. The chain recombines TRBV7-9 with TRBJ1-6; the D is unclear. The V and J ends lost 4 bases and 7 bases respectively, with 5 bases between them. Germline V CDR1 and CDR2: SEHNR, FQNEAQ (reference sequence). The CDR3 is 12 residues long. This CDR3 is CASSWRNSPLHF. DNA of the CDR3: TGTGCCAGCAGCTGGAGGAATTCACCCCTCCACTTT. Using reference TRBV7-9 and TRBJ1-6 for the parts outside the CDR3, the full variable domain is DTGVSQNPRHKITKRGQNVTFRCDPISEHNRLYWYRQTLGQGPEFLTYFQNEAQLEKSRLLSDRFSAERPKGSFSTLEIQRTEQGDSAMYLCASSWRNSPLHFGNGTRLTVT.

The genes are TRBV4-3 and TRBJ2-7, with 8 bases matching TRBD2. Losses at the gene ends were 1 base for V and 5 bases for J; bases not matched to a gene: 7. Looked up from germline, CDR1 is LGHNA and CDR2 is YSLEER. The CDR3 runs 15 residues. This CDR3 is CASSQARTSMHEQYF. The CDR3 bases are TGCGCCAGCAGCCAAGCTAGGACTAGCATGCACGAGCAGTACTTC.

The chain carries TRBV19 and TRBJ1-5; perhaps TRBD1 as D (5 bases). There are 15 residues in the CDR3. V lost 6 bases to trimming and J lost 1 base, with 13 bases between them. The germline gives CDR1 LNHDA, CDR2 SQIVND (reference sequence). In DNA form, the CDR3 reads TGTGCCAGTAGCGATACAGGTGCCAGCAATCAGCCCCAGCATTTT. Encoded protein: CASSDTGASNQPQHF.

The rearrangement joins TRBV7-3 to TRBJ2-7; D possibly corresponds to TRBD1 (5 bases). V lost 5 bases, J lost 2 bases, and 13 bases lay in between. CDR1 is SGHTA, CDR2 FQGTGA, per germline. The CDR3 is made up of 14 amino acids. The CDR3 is CASSKPDSPYEQYF. In nucleotides, the CDR3 is TGTGCCAGCAGCAAGCCTGACAGTCCCTACGAGCAGTACTTC.

This sequence joins TRBV19 and TRBJ1-5, with TRBD1 as a possible D gene (5 bases). The CDR3 spans 17 residues. Germline V CDR1 and CDR2: LNHDA, SQIVND (reference sequence). Trimming removed 5 bases at V and 2 bases at J, with 19 bases between. The CDR3 nucleotides are TGTGCCAGTAGTCCACGGGGGGGGATCGTTGGCAATCAGCCCCAGCATTTT. Translated, it gives CASSPRGGIVGNQPQHF.

V and J are TRBV15 and TRBJ1-4; D uncertain. Trimming cost V 1 base and J 1 base, with 7 bases left between them. CDR3 length equals 15 residues. Germline V gives CDR1 LNHNV, CDR2 YYDKDF (reference sequence). The CDR3 reads CATSRGGGTNEKLFF. The DNA of the CDR3 is TGTGCCACCAGCAGAGGGGGAGGAACTAATGAAAAACTGTTTTTT.

The rearrangement uses TRBV30 and TRBJ2-7; D is possibly TRBD2 (5 bases). V lost 2 bases, J lost 3 bases, and 17 bases lay in between. CDR1 and CDR2 from the germline V gene are GTSNPN and SVGIG (reference sequence). The CDR3 has 15 amino acids. The CDR3 DNA reads TGTGCCTGGAGTATCCAGTCCGGGATAATCTACGAGCAGTACTTC. Its translation is CAWSIQSGIIYEQYF.

The rearrangement links TRBV7-8 to TRBJ2-7, with 12 bases aligning to TRBD2. The CDR3 runs 17 residues. The germline V gene encodes CDR1 SGHVS and CDR2 FQNEAQ. With V trimmed by 5 bases and J by 4 bases, 12 bases remained unmatched. As DNA, the CDR3 is TGTGCCAGCAGCGTTACTAGCGGGAGGCCTTCAGAGTACGAGCAGTACTTC. Protein sequence: CASSVTSGRPSEYEQYF.

The V gene is TRBV6-1, the J gene TRBJ1-2; no clear D. Trimming shortened V by 1 base and J by 7 bases, and 16 bases separated the two germline ends. This CDR3 region has 15 residues. Germline assignment: CDR1 MNHNS and CDR2 SASEGT. CDR3 loop: CASSEVLSGRSGYTF. The DNA for the CDR3 is TGTGCCAGCAGTGAAGTTTTATCCGGGAGGAGTGGCTACACCTTC.